The 11 T cell receptor beta chains given below trace back to one sample, sequenced in a study of blood T cell repertoires in COVID-19. Sequencing was performed with immunoSEQ multiplex PCR; in TCRdb, only in-frame clones are kept and a portion is missing. This table has some 190,000 clones, approximately 85% appearing once. Sample: peripheral blood. The receptors shown here come from a human donor with active or convalescent COVID-19. The donor label of this sample is uncertain.

The rearrangement uses TRBV7-6 and TRBJ2-3; 9 bases match TRBD2. The V segment lost 4 bases and the J segment 1 base; nucleotides outside the gene matches: 6. Germline CDR1 is SGHVS and CDR2 is FNYEAQ. The CDR3 sequence is 16 residues long. The CDR3 reads CASSSLAGWGTDTQYF. In DNA form, the CDR3 reads TGTGCCAGCAGCTCCCTAGCGGGGTGGGGCACAGATACGCAGTATTTT. Based on the CDR3 plus reference TRBV7-6 and TRBJ2-3, the full variable domain is GAGVSQSPRYKVTKRGQDVALRCDPISGHVSLYWYRQALGQGPEFLTYFNYEAQQDKSGLPNDRFSAERPEGSISTLTIQRTEQRDSAMYRCASSSLAGWGTDTQYFGPGTRLTVL.

The chain carries TRBV7-6 and TRBJ1-1, with D hard to call. Germline V gives CDR1 SGHVS, CDR2 FNYEAQ. This CDR3 is 14 amino acids long. The V gene lost 4 bases and the J gene lost 3 bases, with 12 bases spanning the gap. The CDR3 sequence: CASSSQTSDTEAFF. The DNA of the CDR3 is TGTGCCAGCAGCTCCCAGACAAGTGACACTGAAGCTTTCTTT. The full variable domain, completed using reference TRBV7-6 and TRBJ1-1, is GAGVSQSPRYKVTKRGQDVALRCDPISGHVSLYWYRQALGQGPEFLTYFNYEAQQDKSGLPNDRFSAERPEGSISTLTIQRTEQRDSAMYRCASSSQTSDTEAFFGQGTRLTVV.

The J gene is TRBJ2-5, the V gene TRBV18; 7 nucleotides agree with TRBD1. V was pared by 0 bases and J by 1 base, with 5 bases of the junction left unmatched. CDR1 and CDR2 from the germline V gene are KGHSH and LQKENI. This CDR3 region has 16 residues. The CDR3 sequence: CASSPPGPGGQETQYF. The CDR3 nucleotides are TGTGCCAGCTCACCACCGGGGCCAGGGGGCCAAGAGACCCAGTACTTC.

Here the CDR3 reads CATSEPLYGYTF. The DNA for the CDR3 is TGTGCCACCAGTGAACCCCTATATGGCTACACCTTC. The chain combines TRBV24-1 with TRBJ1-2; D call uncertain. Germline V gene sequence: CDR1 KGHDR, CDR2 SFDVKD. The V end lost 4 bases, the J end lost 5 bases, and 7 bases lay between the germline ends. This CDR3 has 12 residues.

The genes are TRBV5-4 and TRBJ1-1, with 7 bases that match TRBD1. The V and J ends lost 4 bases and 3 bases, in that order; junction bases with no gene match: 6. Per germline, CDR1 SGHNT and CDR2 YYREEE (reference sequence). CDR3 size: 14 residues. The CDR3 loop reads CASSKDRADTEAFF. The CDR3 region has the DNA TGTGCCAGCAGCAAAGACAGGGCGGACACTGAAGCTTTCTTT.

The chain is built from TRBV27 and TRBJ2-5; no clear D gene. Trimming removed 5 bases from V and 3 bases from J, with 10 bases in between. Germline lookup yields CDR1 MNHEY and CDR2 SMNVEV (reference sequence). The CDR3 covers 13 residues. The CDR3 region is CASSRRRKETQYF. As DNA, the CDR3 is TGTGCCAGCAGTAGGAGACGAAAAGAGACCCAGTACTTC.

This clone was seen more than once but under ten times. V gene TRBV30 combines with J gene TRBJ2-3; TRBD2 aligns across 10 bases. The length of the CDR3 is 14 residues. V lost 3 bases to trimming and J lost 5 bases; unmatched junction nucleotides: 5. CDR1 is GTSNPN and CDR2 is SVGIG in the germline V gene (reference sequence). The CDR3 here is CAWRDVAGGDTQYF. DNA for the CDR3: TGTGCCTGGAGAGATGTAGCGGGGGGAGATACGCAGTATTTT.

The V gene is TRBV7-9, the J gene TRBJ1-4; D uncertain. Trimming took off 5 bases at V and 0 bases at J, with 16 bases between the two ends. CDR3 length: 17 residues. Per the germline V gene, CDR1 is SEHNR and CDR2 is FQNEAQ (reference sequence). CDR3 in amino acids: CASSPLAVRTTNEKLFF. The CDR3 region has the DNA TGTGCCAGCAGCCCCTTGGCAGTCAGGACAACTAATGAAAAACTGTTTTTT.

The genes are TRBV5-1 and TRBJ2-2; 8 nucleotides agree with TRBD1. The length of the CDR3 is 16 residues. Germline-derived CDR1 and CDR2 are SGHRS and YFSETQ. V trimming: 0 bases; J trimming: 5 bases; junction bases outside the gene matches: 6. In nucleotides, the CDR3 is TGCGCCAGCAGCTTGGTAGCAGGGGGCCGGACCGGGGAGCTGTTTTTT. Its protein is CASSLVAGGRTGELFF.

The chain has TRBV14 and TRBJ2-5; TRBD2 matches at 7 bases. Per germline, CDR1 SGHDN and CDR2 FVKESK. This CDR3 region has 14 residues. V shed 1 base, J shed 6 bases, and the junction held 5 bases outside the gene matches. CDR3 amino acids: CASSQGGGVKTQYF. DNA for the CDR3: TGTGCCAGCAGCCAAGGGGGAGGGGTCAAGACCCAGTACTTC.

V usage is TRBV19 and J usage is TRBJ2-1; 8 bases fit TRBD2. V trimming: 3 bases; J trimming: 10 bases; junction bases outside the gene matches: 11. The CDR3 contains 15 residues. Germline V CDR1 and CDR2: LNHDA, SQIVND (reference sequence). For the CDR3, the DNA is TGTGCCAGTAGTATTTTGCGGGGGGCCTTAGGCGAGCAGTTCTTC. It codes for CASSILRGALGEQFF.